This T cell receptor beta chain was captured by sequencing in a study of blood T cell repertoires in COVID-19. Sequencing was performed with immunoSEQ multiplex PCR; in TCRdb, only in-frame clones are kept and a portion is missing. The repertoire consists of some 390,000 clones, with 85% to 90% occurring once and the leading ten covering over 2.5%. Trimming shortened V by 6 bases and J by 0 bases, and 12 bases separated the two germline ends. The CDR3 length is 15 residues. Germline assignment: CDR1 KGHSH and CDR2 LQKENI. The chain joins TRBV18 to TRBJ1-3; perhaps TRBD1 as D (5 bases). The origin of this receptor is a human donor in a cohort sampled during active COVID-19. The sample taken for sequencing was peripheral blood. The CDR3 protein is CASSQGLFSGNTIYF. For the CDR3, the DNA is TGTGCCAGCTCGCAGGGTCTATTCTCTGGAAACACCATATATTTT.